This is a list of T cell receptor beta chains from one sample in a study of blood T cells in healthy people across ages. TCRdb analysed the 5' RACE reads with MiXCR anew, one entry per CDR3 protein. Of hundreds of thousands of distinct CDR3 sequences detected, about 30% appear once; the ten largest clones hold 17%. The sample taken for sequencing was blood. The receptors were gathered from a woman over 75 in good health. Both conserved end residues are part of each CDR3. A D gene is named only where the DNA matches it firmly. Clone size is given for some rows only: seen once, a few or many times, or a class if the clone is expanded.

V gene	CDR3 length	clone size	J gene	D gene	CDR3 DNA	CDR3 protein
TRBV6-5	14	many	TRBJ2-5	.	TGTGCCAGCAGCTCCGTTGGGGCGGGGGAGACCCAGTACTTC	CASSSVGAGETQYF
TRBV7-2	11	.	TRBJ2-1	.	TGTGCCAGCAGCGTCTGCAATGAGCAGTTTTTC	CASSVCNEQFF
TRBV6-4	15	many	TRBJ2-5	TRBD2	TGTGCCAGCAGTGTTAACGGGGGGGCCCACGAGACCCAGTACTTC	CASSVNGGAHETQYF
TRBV3-1	15	many	TRBJ2-7	.	TGTGCCAGCAGCCAAGATGACGGGACAAAGGACGAGCAGTACTTC	CASSQDDGTKDEQYF
TRBV20-1	14	many	TRBJ2-3	TRBD2	TGCAGTGCTAGAATTAGCGGGGGCACAGATACGCAGTATTTT	CSARISGGTDTQYF
TRBV29-1	14	few	TRBJ2-2	TRBD1	TGCAGCGTGGGCACCGGGACAGCCACCGGGGAGCTGTTTTTT	CSVGTGTATGELFF
TRBV24-1	16	few	TRBJ2-1	TRBD2	TGTGCCACCAGTGATTTGCCCAGCGGGGGGGCGGATGAGCAGTTCTTC	CATSDLPSGGADEQFF
TRBV4-2	15	once	TRBJ1-4	.	TGTGCCAGCAGCCAAGTCGAAGCAGGGGATGAAAAACTGTTTTTT	CASSQVEAGDEKLFF
TRBV5-1	17	few	TRBJ2-6	.	TGCGCCAGCAGCTCCCAACCTACAGGGTACGGGGCCAACGTCCTGACTTTC	CASSSQPTGYGANVLTF
TRBV19	15	few	TRBJ2-5	.	TGTGCCAGTAGTACCTCGGGCCTCGGCTGGGAGACCCAGTACTTC	CASSTSGLGWETQYF
TRBV6-6	16	few	TRBJ1-5	.	TGTGCCAGCAGTTCCGACAGGACCAATAGCAATCAGCCCCAGCATTTT	CASSSDRTNSNQPQHF
TRBV7-2	16	many	TRBJ2-1	.	TGTGCCAGCAGCTTAATGCCAGGACGACTAATGAATGAGCAGTTCTTC	CASSLMPGRLMNEQFF
TRBV5-1	21	.	TRBJ2-7	.	TGCGCCAGCAGCTTGGCCGGGACGCAGGGGCACGGAATTAGGAGCTCCTACGAGCAGTACTTC	CASSLAGTQGHGIRSSYEQYF
TRBV5-1	14	many	TRBJ1-2	TRBD1	TGCGCCAGCAGCCCGACAGGGGAAAACTATGGCTACACCTTC	CASSPTGENYGYTF
TRBV12-3/TRBV12-4	16	many	TRBJ2-5	TRBD2	TGTGCCAGCAGTTTCAGTATAGCGGGGGGCCAAGAGACCCAGTACTTC	CASSFSIAGGQETQYF
TRBV6-4	15	once	TRBJ2-1	.	TGTGCCAGCAGCCAGGGTCCCAGCTCCTACAATGGGCGGTTCTTC	CASSQGPSSYNGRFF
TRBV7-9	15	.	TRBJ1-5	TRBD1	TGTGCCAGCACGGAGGGGGAGGGGGCGAATCAGCCCCAGCATTTT	CASTEGEGANQPQHF
TRBV7-2	11	many	TRBJ2-5	.	TGTGCCAGCGCGATCCAAGAGACCCAGTACTTC	CASAIQETQYF
TRBV5-1	13	many	TRBJ2-5	TRBD1	TGTGCCAGCAGTTTAAACAGGGGTGAGACCCAGTACTTC	CASSLNRGETQYF
TRBV9	17	many	TRBJ2-5	TRBD2	TGTGCCAGCAGCGACCCGGGACTAGCGGGGGGGAAGGAGACCCAGTACTTC	CASSDPGLAGGKETQYF
TRBV2	13	.	TRBJ1-2	.	TGTGCCAGCAGTGCCCTTTTGAACTATGGCTACACCTTC	CASSALLNYGYTF
TRBV20-1	14	many	TRBJ2-3	.	TGCAGTGCTAGGGCTAGCTTCGGCACAGATACGCAGTATTTT	CSARASFGTDTQYF
TRBV5-4	14	.	TRBJ1-6	.	TGTGCCAGCAGCCAGACACTAGCGGATTCACCCCTCCACTTT	CASSQTLADSPLHF
TRBV11-1	16	.	TRBJ1-2	.	TGTGCCAGCAGCTTAGGTTCGCGGGGCGCGGGATATGACTACACCTTC	CASSLGSRGAGYDYTF
TRBV28	15	few	TRBJ1-4	.	TGTGCCAGCAGTCCATCAGGAGGGGTAGGGGAAAAACTGTTTTTT	CASSPSGGVGEKLFF
TRBV3-1	12	.	TRBJ2-5	.	TGTGCCAGCAGCCAAGTATACAATGAGCAGTACTTC	CASSQVYNEQYF
TRBV5-4	15	.	TRBJ1-6	.	TGTGCCAGCAGCTTGGGACGGGCCGGTAATTCACCCCTCCACTTT	CASSLGRAGNSPLHF
TRBV5-1	16	few	TRBJ2-3	TRBD2	TGCGCCAGCAGCTTGGTATTAGCGGGAGATCACGATACGCAGTATTTT	CASSLVLAGDHDTQYF
TRBV7-9	16	.	TRBJ2-7	TRBD2	TGTGCCAGCAGTGCCCTAGCGGGAGCCACCTACAATGAGCAGTACTTC	CASSALAGATYNEQYF
TRBV15	12	.	TRBJ2-3	.	TGTGCCACCAGCAGGTCGGCAGATACGCAGTATTTT	CATSRSADTQYF
TRBV27	16	.	TRBJ1-5	.	TGTGCCAGCAGTCCGTTAGGGGGAGTAGGCAATCAGCCCCAGCATTTT	CASSPLGGVGNQPQHF
TRBV7-2	12	many	TRBJ1-2	.	TGTGCCAGCAGCCCGGCCTACTATGGCTACACCTTC	CASSPAYYGYTF
TRBV4-1	18	many	TRBJ2-3	TRBD2	TGCGCCAGCAGCCCCGCCGGAACTAGCGGGGGACGCACAGATACGCAGTATTTT	CASSPAGTSGGRTDTQYF
TRBV7-2	15	many	TRBJ2-1	TRBD2	TGTGCCAGCAGCGCGGGACTAGCGGGGGTCAATGAGCAGTTCTTC	CASSAGLAGVNEQFF
TRBV20-1	12	.	TRBJ2-3	.	TGCAGTGTAGAGGTCGAGGGAGATACGCAGTATTTT	CSVEVEGDTQYF
TRBV20-1	16	many	TRBJ2-1	TRBD1	TGCAGTGCTAGAGTCGCGGACAGGGGGGATTACAATGAGCAGTTCTTC	CSARVADRGDYNEQFF
TRBV7-2	14	once	TRBJ2-4	TRBD2	TGTGCCAGCAGCTTCGGGCGGGGGGGTAACATTCAGTACTTC	CASSFGRGGNIQYF
TRBV6-5	13	many	TRBJ2-5	TRBD2	TGTGCCAGCAGGACTAGCGTCCAAGAGACCCAGTACTTC	CASRTSVQETQYF
TRBV7-2	15	many	TRBJ2-3	TRBD1	TGTGCCAGCAGACCCGACAGGGTGGTAGCAGATACGCAGTATTTT	CASRPDRVVADTQYF
TRBV5-6	14	many	TRBJ2-7	.	TGTGCCAGCAGCCGCACACCCGGGACCCCGGAGCAGTACTTC	CASSRTPGTPEQYF
TRBV11-2	15	many	TRBJ2-3	.	TGTGCCAGCAGCCCGCGGGACGGGACCACAGATACGCAGTATTTT	CASSPRDGTTDTQYF
TRBV2	16	.	TRBJ1-6	TRBD1	TGTGCCAGCAGTGAACCGACCGGGACAGTTAATTCACCCCTCCACTTT	CASSEPTGTVNSPLHF
TRBV7-2	13	many	TRBJ1-2	.	TGTGCCAGCAGCCCAGAGGAGGTGTATGGCTACACCTTC	CASSPEEVYGYTF
TRBV10-3	17	.	TRBJ2-3	TRBD2	TGTGCCATCAGTGAAAGGACTAGCGGGAGACAAACAGATACGCAGTATTTT	CAISERTSGRQTDTQYF
TRBV7-2	17	.	TRBJ2-3	TRBD2	TGTGCCAGCAGCTTCGGGACTAGCGGGAGATGGACAGATACGCAGTATTTT	CASSFGTSGRWTDTQYF
TRBV20-1	14	.	TRBJ2-5	TRBD1	TGCAGTGCTAGACTGACAGGGGCGGGAGAGACCCAGTACTTC	CSARLTGAGETQYF
TRBV20-1	14	many	TRBJ2-7	.	TGCAGTGCTAGAGACGGGGGACACCTCTACGAGCAGTACTTC	CSARDGGHLYEQYF
TRBV7-6	15	many	TRBJ2-1	TRBD1	TGTGCCAGCAGCCAATGGGGACAGGGAAACAATGAGCAGTTCTTC	CASSQWGQGNNEQFF
TRBV5-6	17	many	TRBJ1-6	.	TGTGCCAGCAGACCGGGACGGCAGAGCTCCTATAATTCACCCCTCCACTTT	CASRPGRQSSYNSPLHF
TRBV29-1	12	many	TRBJ1-2	TRBD1	TGCAGCGTTGATTACAGGGGCTATGGCTACACCTTC	CSVDYRGYGYTF
TRBV7-2	11	many	TRBJ2-3	.	TGTGCCAGCAGCATGCGGGATACGCAGTATTTT	CASSMRDTQYF
TRBV6-2/TRBV6-3	15	many	TRBJ2-7	.	TGTGCCAGCAGTTATTGGCGCAACCCGAGACACGAGCAGTACTTC	CASSYWRNPRHEQYF